The clone carrying this T cell receptor beta chain was observed many times. Its antigen is currently unknown. In TCRdb, the 5' RACE reads were re-called with MiXCR into one record per CDR3 protein. The profile shows tens of thousands of distinct CDR3 sequences, 11% of them singletons. These data belong to a study of neurological immune-mediated disorders. Whole-study findings and limits: Expanded clones shared no CDR3 amino acid sequences across subjects, suggesting private repertoires in all groups.

Trimming cost V 6 bases and J 2 bases; bases outside gene matches: 9. The CDR3 is 17 amino acids. The TCR originated in a woman between 25 and 40 years old with HTLV-1-associated myelopathy (HAM/TSP). The sequencing input was CD4+ T cells from blood. The gene calls are TRBV12-3 or TRBV12-4 and TRBJ2-6, with 8 bases lining up with TRBD1. CDR3 DNA: TGTGCCAGCAGCGGTGGCAGGGGGCGAACTGGGGCCAACGTCCTGACTTTC. This translates into CASSGGRGRTGANVLTF.